The 29 T cell receptor beta chains in this list originate from one sample, sequenced in a study of CD8+CD57+ T cells in acquired aplastic anemia. Previously, flow cytometry had revealed CD8+CD57+ cell expansion in the patients chosen for sequencing. Profiling of TCR beta VDJ combinations and CDR3 sequences used genomic DNA as template. TCRdb fed the reads into MiXCR, producing one record per CDR3 protein. Of 270,000 or so distinct CDR3 sequences detected, roughly 80% appear once; the ten largest clones hold about 41%. The sequenced sample was sorted CD4+, CD8+, or CD8+CD57+ T cells (not recorded which) from PBMCs. The source is a human donor with aplastic anemia.

This clonotype was recorded once. The germline gene is not matched at one end of the junction; a read error may be the cause. The chain employs TRBV7-8 and TRBJ2-3, with 7 bases matching TRBD2. This CDR3 comprises 14 residues. The germline V gene encodes CDR1 SGHVS and CDR2 FQNEAQ. The CDR3 loop reads CASSSGGRSYTQNF. The CDR3 DNA follows: TGTGCCAGCAGCTCGGGGGGAAGAAGCTATACGCAGAATTTT.

V is TRBV7-3 and J is TRBJ1-2; D is possibly TRBD1 (6 bases). Trimming cost V 8 bases and J 7 bases, with 26 bases left between them. Germline CDR1 SGHTA, CDR2 FQGTGA. This CDR3 is built from 16 residues. CDR3 in amino acids: CASSRQANAVFGGYTF. DNA of the CDR3: TGTGCCAGCTCAAGACAGGCCAACGCCGTGTTCGGTGGCTACACCTTC. The complete variable domain, with remaining parts taken from reference TRBV7-3 and TRBJ1-2, reads GAGVSQTPSNKVTEKGKYVELRCDPISGHTALYWYRQSLGQGPEFLIYFQGTGAADDSGLPNDRFFAVRPEGSVSTLKIQRTERGDSAVYLCASSRQANAVFGGYTFGSGTRLTVV.

This clonotype has just a few counts. CDR3: CASRKGAEWTEAFF. The DNA for the CDR3 is TGTGCCAGCAGGAAGGGTGCGGAGTGGACTGAAGCTTTCTTT. The chain recombines TRBV6-4 with TRBJ1-1; D gene ambiguous. V lost 6 bases and J 5 bases, leaving 16 bases between the germline ends. CDR1 is MRHNA and CDR2 is SNTAGT in the germline V gene. The CDR3 spans 14 residues.

This clonotype showed up just a few times. A much larger clone is a single base away; this may be a read error. This chain connects TRBV6-9 to TRBJ2-4; 8 bases map to TRBD1. With V trimmed by 5 bases and J by 12 bases, 6 bases remained unmatched. The CDR3 contains 12 residues. Per germline, CDR1 MNHGY and CDR2 SVAAGI. The CDR3 protein is CASSEDRVNQYF. CDR3 sequence (DNA): TGTGCCAGCAGTGAGGACAGGGTTAATCAGTACTTC.

Regarding this clonotype: Because it lacks the conserved phenylalanine or tryptophan at the end, this CDR3 is likely a read error. It is unclear where the CDR3 begins or ends on the DNA, so no DNA is shown, and the CDR3 is as TCRdb lists it. V gene TRBV7-3 combines with J gene TRBJ2-3. Germline CDR1 is SGHTA and CDR2 is FQGTGA. The CDR3 is 13 residues long, ends included. The CDR3 loop reads CVSRAGGTCRQSL.

This clonotype was observed a single time. In this CDR3 the conserved last residue, phenylalanine or tryptophan, is missing, so a read error is likely. It is unclear where the CDR3 begins or ends on the DNA, so no DNA is shown, and the CDR3 is as TCRdb lists it. CDR3 residues: CASSDAYSNQPQQD. The chain employs TRBV2 and TRBJ1-5. Germline V gene sequence: CDR1 SNHLY, CDR2 FYNNEI. With termini counted, the CDR3 has 14 amino acids.

The chain uses TRBV5-6 and TRBJ2-1, with unresolved D. Trimming left V 3 bases short and J 2 bases short, with 9 bases between. The CDR3 has 14 residues. Germline V gene lookup returns CDR1 SGHDT and CDR2 YYEEEE. The CDR3 here is CASSSLGTYNEQFF. In DNA form, the CDR3 reads TGTGCCAGCAGCTCTTTGGGGACCTACAATGAGCAGTTCTTC.

With regard to this clonotype: The junction shows a germline mismatch at one end, possibly a read error. The gene calls are TRBV7-8 and TRBJ2-7, with TRBD2 matching over 7 bases. Germline CDR1 and CDR2: SGHVS and FQNEAQ. The CDR3 covers 14 residues. This CDR3 is CASSFAGVPDAQYF. CDR3 coding DNA: TGTGCCAGCAGCTTCGCGGGAGTTCCCGATGCGCAGTATTTC.

This chain uses TRBV7-8 with TRBJ2-1; the D gene could be TRBD1 or TRBD2 (5 bases each). V was clipped by 0 bases and J by 16 bases, with 22 bases between them. The CDR3 is 15 amino acids. Looked up from germline, CDR1 is SGHVS and CDR2 is FQNEAQ. The CDR3 reads CASSLAGETDTQYFF. CDR3 sequence (DNA): TGTGCCAGCAGCTTAGCGGGAGAGACAGATACGCAGTATTTCTTC.

The count of this clonotype is one. Mismatch with germline at one junction end may stem from a read error. This rearrangement joins TRBV7-9 to TRBJ2-1; D is uncertain. CDR1 SEHNR and CDR2 FQNEAQ come from the germline V gene (reference sequence). The CDR3 is 14 amino acids. The chain's CDR3 is CASSSLPGYHVLCF. The CDR3, as DNA: TGTGCCAGCAGCTCACTTCCCGGCTACCATGTTTTGTGCTTC. Full variable domain (outside the CDR3, taken from reference TRBV7-9 and TRBJ2-1): DTGVSQNPRHKITKRGQNVTFRCDPISEHNRLYWYRQTLGQGPEFLTYFQNEAQLEKSRLLSDRFSAERPKGSFSTLEIQRTEQGDSAMYLCASSSLPGYHVLCFGPGTRLTVL.

Here the CDR3 reads CASSLPGGADTQHF. CDR3 coding DNA: TGTGCCAGCAGCTTACCGGGGGGGGCCGATACGCAGCACTTT. The chain couples TRBV7-8 to TRBJ1-6, with TRBD1 as a possible D gene (6 bases). The CDR3 is 14 amino acids. V dropped 2 bases and J dropped 19 bases, with 21 bases sitting between them. The germline gives CDR1 SGHVS, CDR2 FQNEAQ.

J is TRBJ2-3 and V is TRBV9, with a possible D match to TRBD1 (5 bases). This CDR3 contains 14 residues. Trimming cost V 3 bases and J 14 bases, with 22 bases left between them. In germline, CDR1 is SGDLS, CDR2 YYNGEE. The CDR3 region is CASSAQTAGTEAYF. The CDR3 nucleotides are TGTGCCAGCAGCGCCCAGACAGCTGGCACTGAAGCGTATTTT.

This chain links TRBV20-1 with TRBJ1-2; 7 bases align to TRBD1. V lost 5 bases, J lost 4 bases, and 10 bases stayed unmatched. Germline CDR1 reads DFQATT; CDR2 reads SNEGSKA (reference sequence). This CDR3 comprises 14 residues. The DNA of the CDR3 is TGCAGTGCTCCTTTGTCCCGACAGGGCTATGGCTACACCTTC. Translation gives CSAPLSRQGYGYTF.

The CDR3: CSARVGVDNHTEAFF. CDR3 DNA sequence: TGCAGTGCTAGAGTAGGGGTTGACAATCACACTGAAGCTTTCTTT. The rearrangement joins TRBV20-1 to TRBJ1-1, with D maybe TRBD1 (5 bases). Germline values: CDR1 DFQATT, CDR2 SNEGSKA (reference sequence). The CDR3 length is 15 residues. V was shortened by 1 base and J by 3 bases, with 15 bases between the two germline ends.

Notes on this clonotype: This is likely a read error, given that the CDR3 carries no conserved phenylalanine or tryptophan at its end. It is unclear where the CDR3 begins or ends on the DNA, so no DNA is shown, and the CDR3 is as TCRdb lists it. The chain carries TRBV19 and TRBJ2-1; TRBD2 reflects the table's D call only, with no check against the DNA. The CDR3 is 15 residues long, counting both termini. The germline V gene encodes CDR1 LNHDA and CDR2 SQIVND (reference sequence). CDR3 in amino acids: CASSIDRRVEQYFGP.

The chain couples TRBV11-2 to TRBJ2-3; 7 bases map to TRBD1. Per germline, CDR1 SGHAT and CDR2 FQNNGV. The CDR3 sequence is 13 residues long. The V gene end was trimmed by 6 bases and the J gene end by 7 bases; junction bases not matched to a gene: 7. CDR3 sequence reads: CASRLAGGNTQYF. The CDR3 region has the DNA TGTGCCAGCAGACTGGCAGGGGGAAATACGCAGTATTTT.

This chain connects TRBV12-3 or TRBV12-4 to TRBJ2-5; 7 bases line up with TRBD1. This CDR3 spans 12 amino acids. Unmatched junction bases numbered 4, after V lost 1 base and J lost 11 bases. The CDR3 region has the DNA TGTGCCAGCAGTTTAGAGGCAGGGGGTCAGTACTTC. Translating it yields CASSLEAGGQYF.

This clonotype was counted only a few times. At one boundary the junction diverges from the germline segment, which might be a read error. V gene TRBV13 combines with J gene TRBJ2-5; no reliable D call. Germline assignment: CDR1 PRHDT and CDR2 FYEKMQ (reference sequence). This CDR3 has 14 amino acids. The CDR3 region has the DNA TGTGCCAGCAGCATAGGCTCCAGCCAAGAGACCCAGTACTTC. Amino acids: CASSIGSSQETQYF.

The chain has TRBV7-6 and TRBJ1-1, with D unresolved. CDR3 length: 15 amino acids. Germline CDR1 SGHVS, CDR2 FNYEAQ. V shed 7 bases and J shed 14 bases, with 29 bases lying between them. CDR3 sequence reads: CASTLGRVASGDDFF. The CDR3 region has the DNA TGTGCCAGCACCCTAGGGAGGGTCGCCTCTGGTGACGACTTCTTT.

The V call is TRBV19, the J call TRBJ1-1, with D possibly TRBD1 on 5 matching bases. V was cut by 5 bases and J by 0 bases, with 13 bases left in between. This CDR3 has 15 amino acids. Germline-derived CDR1 and CDR2 are LNHDA and SQIVND (reference sequence). The CDR3 nucleotides are TGTGCCAGTAGTCGGCCGGGGGGGTTGAACACTGAAGCTTTCTTT. Protein sequence: CASSRPGGLNTEAFF. The full variable domain, in which reference TRBV19 and TRBJ1-1 provide the parts outside the CDR3, is DGGITQSPKYLFRKEGQNVTLSCEQNLNHDAMYWYRQDPGQGLRLIYYSQIVNDFQKGDIAEGYSVSREKKESFPLTVTSAQKNPTAFYLCASSRPGGLNTEAFFGQGTRLTVV.

With respect to this clonotype: One end of the junction does not line up with germline, which may come from a read error. This sequence joins TRBV11-3 and TRBJ2-5; D is ambiguous. The CDR3 contains 13 residues. Germline V gene lookup returns CDR1 SGHNT and CDR2 YENEEA. CDR3 region: CASGLEMTETQYF. In DNA form, the CDR3 reads TGTGCCAGCGGCTTAGAGATGACAGAGACCCAGTACTTC.

The chain links TRBV7-8 to TRBJ1-2; no reliable D call. V was trimmed by 2 bases and J by 6 bases, leaving 19 bases between them. Germline CDR1 reads SGHVS; CDR2 reads FQNEAQ. The CDR3 sequence is 16 residues long. CDR3 in DNA: TGTGCCAGCAGCTTACGGGAAGGTGGCGTGGACCATGGCTACACCTTC. Translated, it gives CASSLREGGVDHGYTF.

As regards this clonotype: It is unclear where the CDR3 begins or ends on the DNA, so no DNA is shown, and the CDR3 is as TCRdb lists it. V is TRBV2 and J is TRBJ2-6; TRBD2 is the table's D call, not checked against the DNA. The CDR3 spans 17 amino acids, including both terminal residues. Germline CDR1 is SNHLY and CDR2 is FYNNEI. CDR3 region: CASSAGTLGEQYFGPGF.

This chain uses TRBV7-8 with TRBJ2-7; D is perhaps TRBD2 (5 bases). CDR1 is SGHVS, CDR2 FQNEAQ, per germline. The CDR3 totals 18 residues. Trimming took 3 bases from V and 0 from J, leaving 21 bases between them. In DNA form, the CDR3 reads TGTGCCAGCAGCTTTAATCCAGACGGGAACTATGGCTCCTACGAGCAGTACGTC. The encoded protein is CASSFNPDGNYGSYEQYV.

A note on this clonotype: The final CDR3 position lacks the conserved phenylalanine or tryptophan, pointing to a likely read error. The limits of the CDR3 on the DNA are not certain, so only TCRdb's listed CDR3 is given. The chain uses TRBV7-9 and TRBJ2-5. CDR1 and CDR2 (germline): SEHNR, FQNEAQ (reference sequence). Including both end residues, the CDR3 is 12 amino acids long. This CDR3 is CASSGQRGGRSD.

This chain joins TRBV7-9 and TRBJ2-1, with TRBD2 as a possible D gene (5 bases). The V end was cut by 3 bases, the J end by 9 bases, with 21 bases between. The CDR3 spans 16 residues. The germline gives CDR1 SEHNR, CDR2 FQNEAQ (reference sequence). CDR3 loop: CASSFQRTAWSGEQFF. CDR3 bases: TGTGCCAGCAGCTTCCAGAGGACTGCGTGGAGCGGTGAGCAGTTCTTC.

CDR3 sequence: CASSAQAAAAGELFF. CDR3 nucleotides: TGTGCCAGCAGCGCGCAAGCCGCCGCGGCCGGGGAGCTGTTTTTT. The chain combines TRBV7-9 with TRBJ2-2; no clear D. CDR1 and CDR2 from the germline V gene are SEHNR and FQNEAQ (reference sequence). This CDR3 region has 15 residues. V was trimmed by 5 bases and J by 6 bases, leaving 16 bases between them.

This clonotype was seen a few times. V usage is TRBV4-3 and J usage is TRBJ1-6; D is ambiguous. V lost 6 bases, J lost 9 bases, and 15 bases lay in between. Germline loops: CDR1 LGHNA, CDR2 YSLEER. CDR3 length: 14 amino acids. The CDR3 region is CASRVSVGPSPLHF. The DNA for the CDR3 is TGCGCCAGCAGGGTGTCGGTAGGACCTTCACCCCTCCACTTT.

The rearrangement uses TRBV24-1 and TRBJ1-2, with 9 bases that match TRBD1. Germline V gene sequence: CDR1 KGHDR, CDR2 SFDVKD. V dropped 9 bases and J dropped 4; count of bases not matched to a gene: 8. This CDR3 comprises 14 residues. This CDR3 is CATSNRGQFYGYTF. DNA for the CDR3: TGTGCCACCTCAAACAGGGGGCAATTCTATGGCTACACCTTC.